This record looks at one T cell receptor beta chain sequence and its context. Its antigen is unknown. A clone one base away is much larger, so this may be a read error. The data are from a study of T cells after yellow fever vaccination. Study-level background: Fractions low in cell number were prepared with SMART-Seq v4 Ultra Low Input. Study-wide results and caveats: Reappearance after the booster was seen for most primary-vaccination clones, at more than 95% CD4 and less than 90% CD8.

This CDR3 has 19 residues. TCRdb independently ran MiXCR on the 5' RACE reads; one entry per CDR3 protein. Of more than 55,000 distinct CDR3 sequences in the sample, roughly 7.3% were seen once. This sequence was found in a man in his thirties or forties who received the YFV17D yellow fever vaccine. The rearrangement joins TRBV21-1 to TRBJ2-3; the table's D call, TRBD2, has no DNA check behind it. TRBV21-1 is a listed pseudogene. The starting material was CD8+ T cells sorted from PBMCs, obtained 15 days after the yellow fever booster vaccination. The CDR3 sequence is CACSKDQREATGSTDTQYF. In nucleotides, the CDR3 is TGTGCCTGCAGCAAAGATCAGCGGGAGGCTACGGGGAGCACAGATACGCAGTATTTT.